Listed below are T cell receptor beta chains from one sample, sequenced in a study of blood T cell repertoires in COVID-19. Repertoires were generated with immunoSEQ multiplex PCR, while TCRdb's copy carries only in-frame clones and drops some. Of approximately 130,000 clones in the sample, about 85% were seen once. Sequenced sample: peripheral blood. These receptors all stem from a human donor in a cohort sampled during active COVID-19. Each CDR3 is given with its conserved first and last residue. D genes are given only for firm matches. Clone sizes are given selectively: once, few, many, or a class where the clone is expanded.

J gene: TRBJ2-1
V gene: TRBV5-1
D gene: .
clone size: .
CDR3 DNA: TGCGCCAGCAGCTTGGCCTTTGTTAATGAGCAGTTCTTC
CDR3 protein: CASSLAFVNEQFF

J gene: TRBJ1-4
V gene: TRBV30
D gene: TRBD1
clone size: .
CDR3 DNA: TGTGCCTGGAGTGTAGGGGACAGAACTAATGAAAAACTGTTTTTT
CDR3 protein: CAWSVGDRTNEKLFF

J gene: TRBJ1-6
V gene: TRBV7-2
D gene: .
clone size: .
CDR3 DNA: TGTGCCAGCAGCCGTGACGGTGGAGCCCTCCACTTT
CDR3 protein: CASSRDGGALHF

J gene: TRBJ1-4
V gene: TRBV2
D gene: TRBD1
clone size: .
CDR3 DNA: TGTGCCAGCAGCGCCACGCGACAGGGCGGCGAAAAACTGTTTTTT
CDR3 protein: CASSATRQGGEKLFF

J gene: TRBJ1-1
V gene: TRBV5-1
D gene: .
clone size: .
CDR3 DNA: TGCGCCAGCAGCCATCCACAGGGGAACACTGAAGCTTTCTTT
CDR3 protein: CASSHPQGNTEAFF

J gene: TRBJ2-3
V gene: TRBV7-2
D gene: TRBD2
clone size: once
CDR3 DNA: TGTGCCAGCAGCTTAAGGCTAGCGGGGTCCACAGATACGCAGTATTTT
CDR3 protein: CASSLRLAGSTDTQYF

J gene: TRBJ2-1
V gene: TRBV11-3
D gene: .
clone size: .
CDR3 DNA: TGTGCCAGCAGCTTAGGGGGGACACGGGGCTACAATGAGCAGTTCTTC
CDR3 protein: CASSLGGTRGYNEQFF

J gene: TRBJ1-1
V gene: TRBV7-3
D gene: TRBD1
clone size: .
CDR3 DNA: TGTGCCAGCAGCCAGACAGGGATGGGTGAGGACACTGAAGCTTTCTTT
CDR3 protein: CASSQTGMGEDTEAFF

J gene: TRBJ1-4
V gene: TRBV9
D gene: TRBD1
clone size: .
CDR3 DNA: TGTGCCAGCAGCCCCGCTGGTTCAGGGGGTGGAGAAAAACTGTTTTTT
CDR3 protein: CASSPAGSGGGEKLFF

J gene: TRBJ1-2
V gene: TRBV2
D gene: .
clone size: .
CDR3 DNA: TGTGCCAGCAGACCGAATAACCAACAGGGCTACACCTTC
CDR3 protein: CASRPNNQQGYTF

J gene: TRBJ1-3
V gene: TRBV4-3
D gene: .
clone size: .
CDR3 DNA: TGCGCCAGCAGCCAAGAACGGGTCGCGACTTGGGGAAACACCATATATTTT
CDR3 protein: CASSQERVATWGNTIYF

J gene: TRBJ2-5
V gene: TRBV24-1
D gene: .
clone size: .
CDR3 DNA: TGTGCCACCAGTGATACAGGACAAGAGACCCAGTACTTC
CDR3 protein: CATSDTGQETQYF

J gene: TRBJ1-2
V gene: TRBV5-4
D gene: .
clone size: .
CDR3 DNA: TGTGCCAGCAGCTTGGACCAGGGCAACTATGGCTACACCTTC
CDR3 protein: CASSLDQGNYGYTF

J gene: TRBJ2-1
V gene: TRBV18
D gene: .
clone size: many
CDR3 DNA: TGTGCCAGCTCACCCCCGTCAGGGGATGAGCAGTTCTTC
CDR3 protein: CASSPPSGDEQFF

J gene: TRBJ1-5
V gene: TRBV24-1
D gene: .
clone size: .
CDR3 DNA: TGTGCCACCAGTGGTGGACAGTTCAATCAGCCCCAGCATTTT
CDR3 protein: CATSGGQFNQPQHF

J gene: TRBJ1-5
V gene: TRBV7-9
D gene: .
clone size: few
CDR3 DNA: TGTGCCAGCGGAAACGGACGGGAAGGTCAGCCCCAGCATTTT
CDR3 protein: CASGNGREGQPQHF

J gene: TRBJ2-5
V gene: TRBV5-3
D gene: TRBD2
clone size: .
CDR3 DNA: TGTGCCAGAAGCCTACTGTTGTTCGGGAGGGCGGTGGAGACCCAGTACTTC
CDR3 protein: CARSLLLFGRAVETQYF

J gene: TRBJ1-2
V gene: TRBV4-1
D gene: .
clone size: .
CDR3 DNA: TGCGCCAGCAGCCAAGGTTATGATGGGGGCGAAAACTATGGCTACACCTTC
CDR3 protein: CASSQGYDGGENYGYTF

J gene: TRBJ1-2
V gene: TRBV6-1
D gene: .
clone size: .
CDR3 DNA: TGTGCCAGCAGTGAGAGGGAGAACTATGGCTACACCTTC
CDR3 protein: CASSERENYGYTF

J gene: TRBJ2-5
V gene: TRBV20-1
D gene: .
clone size: .
CDR3 DNA: TGCAGTGCTAGCTCCGAAGAGACCCAGTACTTC
CDR3 protein: CSASSEETQYF

J gene: TRBJ1-2
V gene: TRBV12-3/TRBV12-4
D gene: TRBD1
clone size: .
CDR3 DNA: TGTGCCAGCAGCCCACAGGGGAACTATGGCTACACCTTC
CDR3 protein: CASSPQGNYGYTF

J gene: TRBJ2-3
V gene: TRBV6-6
D gene: TRBD2
clone size: .
CDR3 DNA: TGTGCCAGCAGGGACGGGGGGGCCGGCACAGATACGCAGTATTTT
CDR3 protein: CASRDGGAGTDTQYF

J gene: TRBJ1-1
V gene: TRBV4-1
D gene: TRBD1
clone size: .
CDR3 DNA: TGCGCCAGCAGCCAAGACCCCTCGCAGGGGGCTTTGATTGAAGCTTTCTTT
CDR3 protein: CASSQDPSQGALIEAFF

J gene: TRBJ2-1
V gene: TRBV12-3/TRBV12-4
D gene: TRBD2
clone size: .
CDR3 DNA: TGTGCCAGCGGAGGCGGGGGTAACAATGAGCAGTTCTTC
CDR3 protein: CASGGGGNNEQFF

J gene: TRBJ2-3
V gene: TRBV7-9
D gene: .
clone size: .
CDR3 DNA: TGTGCCAGCAGCTTAGTTGGGGCAATCCCAGATACGCAGTATTTT
CDR3 protein: CASSLVGAIPDTQYF

J gene: TRBJ2-1
V gene: TRBV24-1
D gene: TRBD2
clone size: .
CDR3 DNA: TGTGCCACCAGTGAGACCCTCGGGACTACAGACAATGAGCAGTTCTTC
CDR3 protein: CATSETLGTTDNEQFF

J gene: TRBJ1-4
V gene: TRBV2
D gene: .
clone size: .
CDR3 DNA: TGTGCCAGCACCCAACAACAACTAGGGCCCCTTGAAAAACTGTTTTTT
CDR3 protein: CASTQQQLGPLEKLFF

J gene: TRBJ2-1
V gene: TRBV7-9
D gene: TRBD1
clone size: .
CDR3 DNA: TGTGCCAGCAAGACAGGGGACAATGAGCAGTTCTTC
CDR3 protein: CASKTGDNEQFF